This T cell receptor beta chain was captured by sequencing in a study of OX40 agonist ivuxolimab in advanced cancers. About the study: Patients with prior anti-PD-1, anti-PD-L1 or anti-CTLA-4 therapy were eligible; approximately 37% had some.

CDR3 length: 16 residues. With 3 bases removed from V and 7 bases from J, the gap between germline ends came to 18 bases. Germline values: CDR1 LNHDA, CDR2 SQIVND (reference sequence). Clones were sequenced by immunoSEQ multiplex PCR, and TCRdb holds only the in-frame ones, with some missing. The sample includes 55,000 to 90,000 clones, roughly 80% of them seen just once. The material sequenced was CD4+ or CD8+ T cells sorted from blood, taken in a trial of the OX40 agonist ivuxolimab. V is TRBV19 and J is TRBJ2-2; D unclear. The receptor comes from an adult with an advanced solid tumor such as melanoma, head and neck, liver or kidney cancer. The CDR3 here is CASSITGGDRVGELFF. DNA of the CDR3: TGTGCCAGTAGTATCACCGGTGGGGATAGGGTCGGGGAGCTGTTTTTT.